These T cell receptor beta chains were read from a single sample in a study of blood T cell repertoires in COVID-19. Sequencing was performed with immunoSEQ multiplex PCR; in TCRdb, only in-frame clones are kept and a portion is missing. The sample comprises 60,000 or so clones, 78% of which are singletons, and roughly 23% rests with the top ten. Sequenced: peripheral blood. The receptors shown here come from a human donor in a cohort sampled during active COVID-19. Both conserved end residues are part of each CDR3. Clone size, where shown, is once, few, many, or a class for clones that have expanded.

clone_size: -; j_call: TRBJ1-5; v_call: TRBV20-1; cdr3_aa: CSAISGGVLHF
clone_size: once; j_call: TRBJ1-6; v_call: TRBV7-6; cdr3_aa: CASSPGTAAIPLHF
clone_size: -; j_call: TRBJ2-1; v_call: TRBV5-4; cdr3_aa: CASSTGTSGTYNEQFF
clone_size: -; j_call: TRBJ1-3; v_call: TRBV3-1/TRBV3-2; cdr3_aa: CASSQSLISGNTIYF
clone_size: -; j_call: TRBJ1-2; v_call: TRBV10-3; cdr3_aa: CAISDGRAQIIYGYTF
clone_size: -; j_call: TRBJ2-1; v_call: TRBV2; cdr3_aa: CASSETTRRDRGANEQFF
clone_size: -; j_call: TRBJ2-7; v_call: TRBV27; cdr3_aa: CASSLPGGYEQYF
clone_size: -; j_call: TRBJ1-2; v_call: TRBV3-1/TRBV3-2; cdr3_aa: CASSREQGAVYGYTF
clone_size: -; j_call: TRBJ2-3; v_call: TRBV6-2/TRBV6-3; cdr3_aa: CASSWSGGIASTDTQYF
clone_size: -; j_call: TRBJ2-1; v_call: TRBV7-9; cdr3_aa: CASSYPLGDEQFF
clone_size: -; j_call: TRBJ1-2; v_call: TRBV10-3; cdr3_aa: CAIRGTGGHGYTF
clone_size: -; j_call: TRBJ1-1; v_call: TRBV28; cdr3_aa: CASRELRVNTEAFF
clone_size: few; j_call: TRBJ1-2; v_call: TRBV5-1; cdr3_aa: CASSPGQGVYGYTF
clone_size: -; j_call: TRBJ2-3; v_call: TRBV6-1; cdr3_aa: CASSEGLAEITDTQYF
clone_size: -; j_call: TRBJ1-2; v_call: TRBV3-1/TRBV3-2; cdr3_aa: CASSHGTAYGYTF
clone_size: -; j_call: TRBJ2-3; v_call: TRBV7-9; cdr3_aa: CASRTWGGTDTQYF
clone_size: -; j_call: TRBJ2-5; v_call: TRBV5-5; cdr3_aa: CASSDTRTGGETQYF
clone_size: once; j_call: TRBJ1-2; v_call: TRBV5-8; cdr3_aa: CASSTSGAYGYTF
clone_size: -; j_call: TRBJ1-1; v_call: TRBV7-9; cdr3_aa: CASSLDSGTEAFF
clone_size: -; j_call: TRBJ2-1; v_call: TRBV10-3; cdr3_aa: CAISEHRDRLNEQFF
clone_size: -; j_call: TRBJ1-2; v_call: TRBV18; cdr3_aa: CASSPTGHGYTF
clone_size: -; j_call: TRBJ2-1; v_call: TRBV24-1; cdr3_aa: CATSDSTGGTYNEQFF
clone_size: -; j_call: TRBJ2-1; v_call: TRBV19; cdr3_aa: CAVRGGHYNEQFF
clone_size: -; j_call: TRBJ2-2; v_call: TRBV6-5; cdr3_aa: CASSPLANTGELFF
clone_size: -; j_call: TRBJ1-6; v_call: TRBV9; cdr3_aa: CASSGTGSSPLHF
clone_size: few; j_call: TRBJ1-5; v_call: TRBV10-3; cdr3_aa: CAISETGQNQPQHF